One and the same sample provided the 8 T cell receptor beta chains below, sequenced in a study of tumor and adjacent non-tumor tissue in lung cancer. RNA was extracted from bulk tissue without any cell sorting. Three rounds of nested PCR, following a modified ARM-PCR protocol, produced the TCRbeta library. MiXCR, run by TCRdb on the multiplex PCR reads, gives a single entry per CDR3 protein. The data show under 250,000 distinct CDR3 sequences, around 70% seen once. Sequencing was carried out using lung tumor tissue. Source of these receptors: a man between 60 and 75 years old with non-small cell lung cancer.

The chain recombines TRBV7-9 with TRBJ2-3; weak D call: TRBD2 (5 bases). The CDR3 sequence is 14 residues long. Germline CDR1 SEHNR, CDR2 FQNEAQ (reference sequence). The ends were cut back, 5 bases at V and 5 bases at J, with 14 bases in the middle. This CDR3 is CASSRGLAQDTQYF. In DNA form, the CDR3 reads TGTGCCAGCAGCCGCGGACTGGCACAAGATACGCAGTATTTT.

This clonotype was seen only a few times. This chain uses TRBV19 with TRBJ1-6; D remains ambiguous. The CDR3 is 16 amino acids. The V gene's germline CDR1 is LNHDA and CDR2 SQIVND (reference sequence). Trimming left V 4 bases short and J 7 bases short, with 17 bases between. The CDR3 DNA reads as TGTGCCAGTAGTAAAGCCTGGCAGGCCCTCAATTCACCCCTCCACTTT. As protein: CASSKAWQALNSPLHF.

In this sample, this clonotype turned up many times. The CDR3 reads CSALGRVNTEAFF. The CDR3 nucleotides read TGCAGTGCGTTGGGACGGGTGAACACTGAAGCTTTCTTT. The genes are TRBV20-1 and TRBJ1-1; D might be TRBD1 (5 bases). With 6 bases removed from V and 0 bases from J, the gap between germline ends came to 11 bases. Germline assignment: CDR1 DFQATT and CDR2 SNEGSKA (reference sequence). This CDR3 is 13 amino acids long.

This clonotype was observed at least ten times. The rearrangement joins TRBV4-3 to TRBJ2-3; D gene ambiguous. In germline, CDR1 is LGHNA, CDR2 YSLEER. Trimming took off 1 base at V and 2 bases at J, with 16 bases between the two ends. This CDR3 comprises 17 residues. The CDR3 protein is CASSQARGSPTTDTQYF. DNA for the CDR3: TGCGCCAGCAGCCAAGCTCGTGGAAGTCCTACCACAGATACGCAGTATTTT.

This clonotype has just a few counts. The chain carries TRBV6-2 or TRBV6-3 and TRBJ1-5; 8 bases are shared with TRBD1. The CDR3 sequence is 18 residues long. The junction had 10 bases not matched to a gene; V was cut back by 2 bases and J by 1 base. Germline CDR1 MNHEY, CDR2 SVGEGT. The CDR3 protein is CASSYKSYRGYSNQPQHF. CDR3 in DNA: TGTGCCAGCAGTTACAAATCCTACAGGGGGTACAGCAATCAGCCCCAGCATTTT.

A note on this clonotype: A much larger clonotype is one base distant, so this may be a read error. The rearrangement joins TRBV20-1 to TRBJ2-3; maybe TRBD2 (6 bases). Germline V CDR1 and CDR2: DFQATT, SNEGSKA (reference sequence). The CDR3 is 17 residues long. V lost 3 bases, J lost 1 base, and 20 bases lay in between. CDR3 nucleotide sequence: TGCAGTGCTAGTGGGAGGTCACGGGGAAGAGGCACAGATACGCAGTATTTT. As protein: CSASGRSRGRGTDTQYF.

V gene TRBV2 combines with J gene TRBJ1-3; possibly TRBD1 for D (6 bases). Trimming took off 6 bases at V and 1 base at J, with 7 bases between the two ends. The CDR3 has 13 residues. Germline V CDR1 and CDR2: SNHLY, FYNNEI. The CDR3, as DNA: TGTGCCAGCAGCCAGGGGTCTGGAAACACCATATATTTT. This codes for CASSQGSGNTIYF.

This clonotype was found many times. The CDR3, as DNA: TGCGCCAGTAGGGCTACAGGGTTTAACACCGGGGAGCTGTTTTTT. Amino acid sequence: CASRATGFNTGELFF. The rearrangement joins TRBV4-1 to TRBJ2-2; D possibly corresponds to TRBD1 (6 bases). The ends were cut back, 9 bases at V and 2 bases at J, with 16 bases in the middle. This CDR3 is 15 amino acids long. The V gene's germline CDR1 is MGHRA and CDR2 YSYEKL.